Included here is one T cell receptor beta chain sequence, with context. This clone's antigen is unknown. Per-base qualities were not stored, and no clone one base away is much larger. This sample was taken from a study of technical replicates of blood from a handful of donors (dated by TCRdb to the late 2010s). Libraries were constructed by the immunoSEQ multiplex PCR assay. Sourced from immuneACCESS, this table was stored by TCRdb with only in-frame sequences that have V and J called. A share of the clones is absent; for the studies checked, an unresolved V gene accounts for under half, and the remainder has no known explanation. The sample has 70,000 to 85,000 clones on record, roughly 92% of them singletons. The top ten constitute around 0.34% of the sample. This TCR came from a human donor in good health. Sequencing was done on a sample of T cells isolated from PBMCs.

DNA sequence: TGTGCCAGCAGAGGACAGGGCGTTAGGTACGAGCAGTACTTC. This codes for CASRGQGVRYEQYF. Recombination connected TRBV27 to TRBJ2-7, and 8 junctional nucleotides match TRBD1. As encoded in the germline V gene (reference sequence), CDR1 is MNHEY while CDR2 is SMNVEV. The CDR3 goes from the cysteine to the phenylalanine over 14 residues. Only the CDR3 DNA stays, 42 bases, in frame from base 1. V trim: 6 bases; J trim: 4 bases; unmatched bases: 8.